This T cell receptor beta chain was obtained from a study of blood T cell repertoires in COVID-19. At the level of the study: The United States, Italy and Spain were the sources of the acute and convalescent COVID-19 samples.

Per the original data handling: Cell counts per sample came from amplifying reference gene primers. The repertoire was sequenced with immunoSEQ multiplex PCR; TCRdb's copy has only in-frame clones and lacks some. The D gene and trimming were derived from the DNA, and the V and J assignments and clone size from that table. The sample yields 250,000 or so clones, roughly 86% seen once. The V segment lost 5 bases and the J segment 7 bases; nucleotides outside the gene matches: 6. The CDR3 length is 14 residues. Germline loops: CDR1 MNHEY, CDR2 SMNVEV (reference sequence). The V and J genes are TRBV27 and TRBJ2-2; 8 positions match TRBD1. Sequencing used peripheral blood. This clonotype was obtained from a man aged 40-55 years with active or convalescent COVID-19. CDR3: CASSQTGVGGELFF. CDR3 bases: TGTGCCAGCAGTCAGACAGGGGTCGGCGGGGAGCTGTTTTTT.